This T cell receptor beta chain came from a study of response to subunit inactivated influenza vaccine. Regarding this clonotype: Its antigen remains unidentified.

The germline CDR1 and CDR2 sequences are SGHRS and YFSETQ. The CDR3 length is 14 residues. Trimming cost V 0 bases and J 4 bases, with 10 bases left between them. Study conclusions and caveats: Few additional T cells are recruited per seasonal influenza vaccination, authors suggested.

In TCRdb, the RT-PCR reads were re-called with MiXCR into one record per CDR3 protein. Of about 190,000 distinct CDR3 sequences in the sample, 13% to 15% are singletons; the top ten hold about a quarter. The sequence was obtained from a man between 50 and 59 years old who received an inactivated influenza vaccine. This chain connects TRBV5-1 to TRBJ1-2, with D unresolved. Sequencing was performed on CD8+ T cells sorted from PBMCs, taken more than 4 days after vaccination. CDR3: CASSLDWMGYGYTF. The CDR3 DNA follows: TGCGCCAGCAGCTTGGATTGGATGGGCTATGGCTACACCTTC.